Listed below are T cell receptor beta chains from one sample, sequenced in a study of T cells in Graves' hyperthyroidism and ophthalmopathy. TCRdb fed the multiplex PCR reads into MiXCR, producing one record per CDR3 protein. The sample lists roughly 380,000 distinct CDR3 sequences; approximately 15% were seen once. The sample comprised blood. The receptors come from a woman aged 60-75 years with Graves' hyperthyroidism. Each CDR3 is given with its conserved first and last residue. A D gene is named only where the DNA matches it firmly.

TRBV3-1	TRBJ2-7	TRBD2	CASSQGTSGSEQYF
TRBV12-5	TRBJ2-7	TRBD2	CASGPQGLAGSQQYF
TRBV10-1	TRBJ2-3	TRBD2	CASSESMGGPNTRYF
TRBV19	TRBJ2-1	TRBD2	CASSMGLAGPYNEQFF
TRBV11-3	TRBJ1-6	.	CASSLGSFSVNSPLHF
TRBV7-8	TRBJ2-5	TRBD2	CASSSPRLAGRETQYF
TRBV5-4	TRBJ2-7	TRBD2	CASSSSGLAGGLHEQYF
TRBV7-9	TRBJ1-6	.	CASSLARSLNSPLHF
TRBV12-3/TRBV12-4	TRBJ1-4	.	CASSLRRDGEKLFF
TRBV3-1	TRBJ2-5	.	CASSQEGGRGTQYF
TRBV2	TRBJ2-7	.	CASSALVGAYEQYF
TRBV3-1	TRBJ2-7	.	CASSQRGVAGRAYEQYF
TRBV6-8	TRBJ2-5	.	CASSLFGQETQYF
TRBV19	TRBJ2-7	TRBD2	CASSKRGTYEQYF